Listed below are T cell receptor beta chains from one sample, sequenced in a study of T cells after yellow fever vaccination. In TCRdb, the 5' RACE reads were re-called with MiXCR into one record per CDR3 protein. The sample yields about 26,000 distinct CDR3 sequences, around 4.3% seen once. Sequencing was performed on PBMCs, either bulk or a sorted T-cell subset (CD4+, CD8+, memory, or dextramer-sorted; not recorded which), taken on the day of the yellow fever booster vaccination. These receptors all come from a man aged 18 to 30 who received the YFV17D yellow fever vaccine. CDR3s include the opening cysteine and the closing phenylalanine or tryptophan. The D gene is left open where the match is weak. Part of the rows lack a size; the others show once, few, many or a class for expanded clones.

cdr3_nt	cdr3_aa	v_call	j_call	clone_size	d_call
TGTGCCTGGAGTGGGGGGGGGCTTAATCAGCCCCAGCATTTT	CAWSGGGLNQPQHF	TRBV30	TRBJ1-5	many	NA
TGTGCCAGCAGCTTAGCGTTGGTTCCCTACAATGAGCAGTTCTTC	CASSLALVPYNEQFF	TRBV7-6	TRBJ2-1	many	NA
TGTGCCAGCAGCTTTGAGGGAACTAACTATGGCTACACCTTC	CASSFEGTNYGYTF	TRBV5-6	TRBJ1-2	many	NA
TGCGCCAGCAGCTTAGGGATGAATGCTGAAGCTTTCTTT	CASSLGMNAEAFF	TRBV5-1	TRBJ1-1	many	NA
TGTGCCATCAGGGCTAGCGGGGGGTCGTCAGATACGCAGTATTTT	CAIRASGGSSDTQYF	TRBV10-3	TRBJ2-3	many	TRBD2
TGTGCCACCCCCGCCGGGACAGGGGTCTACGAGCAGTACTTC	CATPAGTGVYEQYF	TRBV24-1	TRBJ2-7	many	TRBD1
TGTGCCAGCAGCTTGAACAGGGGAGGTAATTCACCCCTCCACTTT	CASSLNRGGNSPLHF	TRBV5-4	TRBJ1-6	NA	TRBD1
TGTGCCAGCAGCCGCGGGGTTCAGTTCAAAGATACGCAGTATTTT	CASSRGVQFKDTQYF	TRBV7-2	TRBJ2-3	many	NA
TGTGCCAGCAGCTTGAGGGGGGCGCAGGTAGCTTTCTTT	CASSLRGAQVAFF	TRBV7-2	TRBJ1-1	many	NA
TGTGCCAGCAGTTTCACGACAGGGGAGGTTAACATTCAGTACTTC	CASSFTTGEVNIQYF	TRBV6-6	TRBJ2-4	many	TRBD1
TGTGCCAGCAGCGTGCGGACAGACAACACCGGGGAGCTGTTTTTT	CASSVRTDNTGELFF	TRBV9	TRBJ2-2	many	NA
TGCAGTGCTAGAGACCCAGGGGAGCTGTTTTTT	CSARDPGELFF	TRBV20-1	TRBJ2-2	many	NA
TGTGCCAGCAGTTTCGCGGGCCGGGGCACTGAAGCTTTCTTT	CASSFAGRGTEAFF	TRBV12-3/TRBV12-4	TRBJ1-1	many	NA
TGTGCCAGCGCGGAGCTCACCGGGGAGCTGTTTTTT	CASAELTGELFF	TRBV2	TRBJ2-2	many	NA
TGTGCCACCCGGCGAAAGGGGGCTCAGGAGGAGACCCAGTACTTC	CATRRKGAQEETQYF	TRBV10-3	TRBJ2-5	many	TRBD1
TGTGCCAGCAGCTTCGGTACCGCCACTGAAGCTTTCTTT	CASSFGTATEAFF	TRBV7-2	TRBJ1-1	many	NA
TGCGCCAGCAGGGTAGCGGGGGTGAGCCCAGATACGCAGTATTTT	CASRVAGVSPDTQYF	TRBV5-1	TRBJ2-3	few	TRBD2
TGTGCCAGCAGCCAAGATGTCAGGGCGAGTGGAGCTTTCTTT	CASSQDVRASGAFF	TRBV14	TRBJ1-1	many	NA
TGCAGTGCGGGCGGGGACAGGGGGACCTACGAGCAGTACTTC	CSAGGDRGTYEQYF	TRBV20-1	TRBJ2-7	many	TRBD1
TGTGCCACCAGTGACCCCGGGACTAGCGAGTTCTTC	CATSDPGTSEFF	TRBV24-1	TRBJ2-1	many	TRBD2
TGCGCCAGCAGAGAGCAAACGGATGAAAAACTGTTTTTT	CASREQTDEKLFF	TRBV5-1	TRBJ1-4	few	NA
TGTGCCAGCAGCTTACTGTCAGGGACCTCCGAGCCCCAGTACTTC	CASSLLSGTSEPQYF	TRBV7-2	TRBJ2-5	many	NA
TGTGCCAGCAGCGTCTCCCCCCAGCGGGGGCCTCAAGAGACCCAGTACTTC	CASSVSPQRGPQETQYF	TRBV9	TRBJ2-5	many	TRBD2
TGTGCCAGCAGTGAACGTGGAAGCGCCCTCAGCTACACCTTC	CASSERGSALSYTF	TRBV6-1	TRBJ1-2	few	NA
TGTGCCAGCAGCTACAGGGGTTTGGACAATGAGCAGTTCTTC	CASSYRGLDNEQFF	TRBV12-3/TRBV12-4	TRBJ2-1	many	TRBD1
TGTGCCAGCAGCAAACAGGGGGCCCCTGAAGCTTTCTTT	CASSKQGAPEAFF	TRBV28	TRBJ1-1	many	TRBD1
TGCGCCAGCAGTCCAGTAGCGGGGATGGACGGGGAGCTGTTTTTT	CASSPVAGMDGELFF	TRBV5-1	TRBJ2-2	many	TRBD2
TGTGCCAGCAGCGATAGAAGACAGGGGGCCTACGAGCAGTACTTC	CASSDRRQGAYEQYF	TRBV11-2	TRBJ2-7	NA	TRBD1
TGCGCCAGCAGCTTGCTTGGACACTCACAAGAGACCCAGTACTTC	CASSLLGHSQETQYF	TRBV5-1	TRBJ2-5	many	NA
TGTGCCAGCAGTTTATCGGAGGGCTTGGGCGGCTACACCTTC	CASSLSEGLGGYTF	TRBV27	TRBJ1-2	many	NA
TGTGCCAGCAGTTTAGGGGGGCGAGGCTACACCTTC	CASSLGGRGYTF	TRBV12-3/TRBV12-4	TRBJ1-2	many	NA
TGCGCCAGCAGACGAACGGGGGGGCTGGATGAAAAACTGTTTTTT	CASRRTGGLDEKLFF	TRBV5-1	TRBJ1-4	NA	NA
TGTGCCAGCACGGGACTAGCGGGGACAGATACGCAGTATTTT	CASTGLAGTDTQYF	TRBV18	TRBJ2-3	NA	TRBD2